This passage covers 19 T cell receptor beta chains from one sample sequenced in a study of OX40 agonist ivuxolimab in advanced cancers. Profiled with immunoSEQ multiplex PCR; TCRdb holds only in-frame clones, not every one. The profile shows about 62,000 clones, roughly 84% of them singletons. The input for sequencing was CD4+ or CD8+ T cells sorted from blood, taken in a trial of the OX40 agonist ivuxolimab. The receptor set was obtained from an adult with an advanced solid tumor such as melanoma, head and neck, liver or kidney cancer.

This chain uses TRBV5-1 with TRBJ1-1; TRBD1 aligns across 11 bases. This CDR3 has 17 amino acids. The junction had 14 bases not matched to a gene; V was cut back by 4 bases and J by 6 bases. CDR1 and CDR2 from the germline V gene are SGHRS and YFSETQ. The CDR3 nucleotides read TGCGCCAGCAGCCCTGTTCCCGGGACAGGGGGTTCCGCTGAAGCTTTCTTT. Its protein product is CASSPVPGTGGSAEAFF. The full variable domain, with the rest looked up from reference TRBV5-1 and TRBJ1-1, is KAGVTQTPRYLIKTRGQQVTLSCSPISGHRSVSWYQQTPGQGLQFLFEYFSETQRNKGNFPGRFSGRQFSNSRSEMNVSTLELGDSALYLCASSPVPGTGGSAEAFFGQGTRLTVV.

The chain joins TRBV18 to TRBJ2-3; D unclear. Germline CDR1 KGHSH, CDR2 LQKENI. This CDR3 is built from 13 residues. V was clipped by 1 base and J by 6 bases, with 8 bases between them. CDR3 nucleotides: TGTGCCAGCTCACCACAACGCTCTGATACGCAGTATTTT. It encodes CASSPQRSDTQYF.

This rearrangement joins TRBV28 to TRBJ1-1; TRBD1 is a possible D gene (5 bases). The germline V gene has CDR1 MDHEN and CDR2 SYDVKM. Trimming removed 5 bases from V and 1 base from J, with 14 bases in between. The CDR3 runs 15 residues. CDR3 in amino acids: CASSTEGATNTEAFF. For the CDR3, the DNA is TGTGCCAGCAGTACCGAAGGGGCCACGAACACTGAAGCTTTCTTT.

The rearrangement joins TRBV6-1 to TRBJ2-7, with D tentatively TRBD1 or TRBD2 (5 bases each). The germline CDR1 and CDR2 sequences are MNHNS and SASEGT. Trimming removed 3 bases at V and 5 bases at J, with 17 bases between. The length of the CDR3 is 15 residues. The CDR3 nucleotides read TGTGCCAGCAGTGAGCGGACACGGGGTCGGGACGAGCAGTACTTC. Its protein is CASSERTRGRDEQYF.

V gene TRBV7-2 combines with J gene TRBJ1-5; D gene uncertain. Germline V gene sequence: CDR1 SGHTA, CDR2 FQGNSA. This CDR3 spans 12 amino acids. V was clipped by 3 bases and J by 7 bases, with 7 bases between them. CDR3 region: CASSFYGQPQHF. CDR3 in DNA: TGTGCCAGCAGCTTCTACGGACAGCCCCAGCATTTT.

The rearrangement uses TRBV7-2 and TRBJ2-1, with unresolved D. The germline gives CDR1 SGHTA, CDR2 FQGNSA. Trimming removed 6 bases from V and 1 base from J, with 13 bases in between. This CDR3 region has 15 residues. The CDR3, as DNA: TGTGCCAGCAGATCTAGTGGCTGGTCCTACAATGAGCAGTTCTTC. Translated: CASRSSGWSYNEQFF.

The rearrangement links TRBV7-2 to TRBJ2-7, with D hard to call. The germline V gene has CDR1 SGHTA and CDR2 FQGNSA. Trimming removed 5 bases at V and 2 bases at J, with 22 bases between. There are 17 residues in the CDR3. The CDR3 loop is CASSTPDPLVMAYEQYF. The CDR3 DNA follows: TGTGCCAGCAGCACTCCGGACCCGTTAGTAATGGCCTACGAGCAGTACTTC.

This clone came up a few times. This sequence joins TRBV19 and TRBJ2-1, with 11 bases aligning to TRBD2. V lost 7 bases and J lost 3; bases outside the gene matches: 2. This CDR3 comprises 14 residues. Germline CDR1 reads LNHDA; CDR2 reads SQIVND (reference sequence). The CDR3 sequence is CASKGLAVYNEQFF. In DNA, the CDR3 is TGTGCCAGTAAGGGACTAGCGGTCTACAATGAGCAGTTCTTC.

The J gene is TRBJ2-1, the V gene TRBV29-1; possible D gene TRBD2, 6 bases. The CDR3 loop spans 13 amino acids. Germline values: CDR1 SQVTM, CDR2 ANQGSEA. The V end lost 7 bases, the J end lost 10 bases, and 20 bases lay between the germline ends. CDR3 amino acids: CSATGLFINEQFF. The CDR3 nucleotides are TGCAGCGCTACGGGACTGTTTATAAACGAGCAGTTCTTC.

CDR3 in amino acids: CASRWANEKLFF. CDR3 nucleotide sequence: TGTGCCAGCAGGTGGGCAAACGAAAAACTGTTTTTT. The rearrangement links TRBV2 to TRBJ1-4; D not certain. CDR1 and CDR2 from the germline V gene are SNHLY and FYNNEI. V lost 6 bases and J 8 bases, leaving 10 bases between the germline ends. This CDR3 is 12 amino acids long. Full variable domain (missing parts from reference TRBV2 and TRBJ1-4): EPEVTQTPSHQVTQMGQEVILRCVPISNHLYFYWYRQILGQKVEFLVSFYNNEISEKSEIFDDQFSVERPDGSNFTLKIRSTKLEDSAMYFCASRWANEKLFFGSGTQLSVL.

V gene TRBV11-3 combines with J gene TRBJ1-4; 8 positions agree with TRBD1. This CDR3 is 15 amino acids long. The ends lost 4 bases at V and 8 bases at J; junction bases unmatched: 9. Germline CDR1 is SGHNT and CDR2 is YENEEA. CDR3 sequence (DNA): TGTGCCAGCAGCTCGCCTGACAGGGGTTTGGAAAAACTGTTTTTT. This sequence encodes CASSSPDRGLEKLFF.

V usage is TRBV7-2 and J usage is TRBJ2-5, with D possibly matching TRBD2 (6 bases). Trimming removed 0 bases at V and 1 base at J, with 6 bases between. Germline V gene lookup returns CDR1 SGHTA and CDR2 FQGNSA. CDR3 length: 14 residues. For the CDR3, the DNA is TGTGCCAGCAGCTTAGCGGGAGGCCAAGAGACCCAGTACTTC. Residues: CASSLAGGQETQYF.

This clone occurred a few times. Here the CDR3 reads CASSPREGAQYF. In DNA, the CDR3 is TGTGCCAGCAGCCCGCGGGAGGGTGCGCAGTACTTC. This chain links TRBV5-4 with TRBJ2-7; 9 bases fit TRBD2. Germline V gene sequence: CDR1 SGHNT, CDR2 YYREEE (reference sequence). The J segment lost 9 bases and the V segment lost 4 bases, leaving 5 bases of the junction unmatched. The CDR3 has 12 residues.

The J gene is TRBJ1-1, the V gene TRBV2, with D perhaps TRBD1 (6 bases). Germline V lookup: CDR1 SNHLY, CDR2 FYNNEI. This CDR3 has 13 amino acids. Between the trimmed V and J ends, which lost 4 bases and 2 bases, there was a span of 8 bases. The CDR3 coding sequence is TGTGCCAGCAGTGTACAGGGTAACACTGAAGCTTTCTTT. Translated: CASSVQGNTEAFF.

The chain recombines TRBV5-1 with TRBJ2-7; 9 bases align to TRBD2. Trimming took 6 bases from V and 2 from J; bases not matched to a gene: 9. The CDR3 is made up of 15 amino acids. In germline, CDR1 is SGHRS, CDR2 YFSETQ. The CDR3 loop is CASTATTSGTYEQYF. The CDR3 nucleotides read TGCGCCAGCACCGCAACGACTAGCGGTACCTACGAGCAGTACTTC.

The genes are TRBV4-1 and TRBJ1-4; D call uncertain. Germline V gene sequence: CDR1 MGHRA, CDR2 YSYEKL. V gave up 0 bases and J gave up 10 bases, with 15 bases separating them. This CDR3 is 15 amino acids long. CDR3 nucleotide sequence: TGCGCCAGCAGCCAAGACAGTTCCGGCGGGGTAAAACTGTTTTTT. Translation: CASSQDSSGGVKLFF.

V usage is TRBV6-1 and J usage is TRBJ1-1; TRBD1 aligns across 9 bases. Germline V gene data show CDR1 as MNHNS and CDR2 as SASEGT. The V and J ends lost 5 bases and 0 bases, in that order; junction bases with no gene match: 4. This CDR3 comprises 15 residues. CDR3 in amino acids: CASSLQGALNTEAFF. The CDR3 DNA is TGTGCCAGCAGTTTACAGGGGGCCTTGAACACTGAAGCTTTCTTT.

The gene calls are TRBV5-4 and TRBJ1-2; 11 bases are a match to TRBD1. Germline CDR1 SGHNT, CDR2 YYREEE (reference sequence). Trimming at V came to 5 bases and at J to 8 bases, leaving 2 bases not matched to a gene. The CDR3 runs to 12 residues. The CDR3 DNA is TGTGCCAGCAGGGACAGGGGGCAAGGCTACACCTTC. Amino acids: CASRDRGQGYTF.

The chain carries TRBV28 and TRBJ2-7; 8 bases map to TRBD2. The CDR3 is 12 amino acids. V lost 3 bases to trimming and J lost 10 bases; unmatched junction nucleotides: 5. Germline CDR1 MDHEN, CDR2 SYDVKM. The CDR3 protein is CASSLGTRPQYF. CDR3 nucleotide sequence: TGTGCCAGCAGTTTGGGGACTAGACCTCAGTACTTC.